This TCR beta chain comes out of a study of a mutant IDH1 vaccine in newly diagnosed glioma. Study-level results: Across multiple MHC alleles, 93.3% of patients had vaccine-induced responses.

Profiling relied on immunoSEQ multiplex PCR, and the TCRdb table lists in-frame clones only, not all of them. The table records about 50,000 clones, around 80% of them present only once. The sample's time point: week 47, end of study. Doses consisted of 300 ug of mutant IDH1 20-mer peptide each, paired with topical imiquimod. The CDR3 covers 18 residues. V was clipped by 4 bases and J by 6 bases, with 26 bases between them. The germline V gene encodes CDR1 SGHVS and CDR2 FQNEAQ. Concerning this clone: Its specificity is not known.

This chain joins TRBV7-8 and TRBJ2-3; TRBD2 is a possible D gene (6 bases). This specimen was PBMCs, taken from a glioma patient whose treatment included an IDH1 peptide vaccine. This receptor was taken from a woman in her forties with glioma. Some clones in this sample may be carry-over from other donors' samples. In DNA form, the CDR3 reads TGTGCCAGCAGCTCGGACCATTGGGCGGGGCCCCTCACTGATACGCAGTATTTT. Protein: CASSSDHWAGPLTDTQYF.